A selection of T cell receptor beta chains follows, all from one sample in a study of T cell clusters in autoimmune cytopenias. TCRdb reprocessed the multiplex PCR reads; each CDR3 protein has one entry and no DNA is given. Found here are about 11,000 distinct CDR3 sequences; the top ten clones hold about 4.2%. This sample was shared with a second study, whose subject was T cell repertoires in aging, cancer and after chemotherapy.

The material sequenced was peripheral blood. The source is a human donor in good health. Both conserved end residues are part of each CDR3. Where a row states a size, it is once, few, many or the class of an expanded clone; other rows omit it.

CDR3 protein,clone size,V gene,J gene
CSAPRGETNEKLFF,-,TRBV20-1,TRBJ1-4
CSAWDSGRQPQHF,medium-sized,TRBV20-1,TRBJ1-5
CASSLEPGGVLGYGYTF,-,TRBV5-4,TRBJ1-2
CATSDGDRVANYGYTF,-,TRBV24-1,TRBJ1-2
CASSSADRDRSYEQYF,-,TRBV7-9,TRBJ2-7
CASSLSGTIFYGYTF,medium-sized,TRBV27,TRBJ1-2
CASSVWTGEEGYTF,-,TRBV6-1,TRBJ1-2
CASSQEGTSGGVSYNEQFF,-,TRBV4-2,TRBJ2-1
CASSYTGTYGYTF,medium-sized,TRBV6-2/TRBV6-3,TRBJ1-2
CASKGANTGELFF,-,TRBV5-4,TRBJ2-2
CASSLLPDRVNTEAFF,-,TRBV14,TRBJ1-1
CASSTYKATQYF,-,TRBV19,TRBJ2-3
CASSLGEDTEAFF,-,TRBV5-1,TRBJ1-1
CASSSLLGGVMNTEAFF,-,TRBV28,TRBJ1-1
CASSRQGSQRNSPLHF,medium-sized,TRBV19,TRBJ1-6
CASSGGTDTQYF,medium-sized,TRBV7-2,TRBJ2-3
CASSYGPGGYEKLFF,-,TRBV14,TRBJ1-4
CASSFYDRFNSPLHF,-,TRBV5-6,TRBJ1-6
CASSDGRGTEAFF,-,TRBV6-4,TRBJ1-1
CASTLLPLIPRTYEQYF,-,TRBV19,TRBJ2-7